Included here is one T cell receptor (beta chain) sequence, with context. The target antigen is unknown. TCRdb redid the calling of the 5' RACE reads with MiXCR, one entry per CDR3 protein. This table has about 560,000 distinct CDR3 sequences, about a fifth appearing once. This entry comes from a study of T-cell memory formation after mild COVID-19. About the research overall: TCR clusters were mostly donor specific. General study points: CD8+ contracting clones occupied EMRA, while CD4+ ones occupied mainly CM and EM. A balance of CD4 and CD8 characterized clones contracting day 15 to 85, whereas later expanders leaned CD4+.

With V trimmed by 3 bases and J by 2 bases, 8 bases remained unmatched. The CDR3 totals 16 residues. The TCR originated in an adult woman who had mild COVID-19 (a few samples of this study predate the infection). Cell type and time point are not known. The chain joins TRBV12-3 or TRBV12-4 to TRBJ2-5; 8 bases agree with TRBD2. The source material was PBMCs or a T cell subset sorted from them (not recorded which). As DNA, the CDR3 is TGTGCCAGCAGTTTTAGCACTAGCGGATTTCAAGAGACCCAGTACTTC. Amino acids: CASSFSTSGFQETQYF.